These T cell receptor beta chains were read from a single sample in a study of T cell repertoires in cytomegalovirus infection. MiXCR was run by TCRdb on the reads, yielding one entry per CDR3 protein. The repertoire holds approximately 730,000 distinct CDR3 sequences, with 25% to 35% as singletons. These receptors' targets are unknown. The source material was cultured CD8+ T cells from PBMCs, sampled from culture after CMV antigen stimulation. The receptors originated from a human donor in good health (CMV status not recorded). Some clones in this sample may be carry-over from other donors' samples. CDR3s include the opening cysteine and the closing phenylalanine or tryptophan.

v_call,j_call,cdr3_aa
TRBV6-2/TRBV6-3,TRBJ2-3,CASSPSVVVAGGTDTQYF
TRBV27,TRBJ1-1,CASSTEGTGTEAFF
TRBV7-6,TRBJ1-1,CASSPPDRVTEAFF
TRBV10-3,TRBJ1-5,CATAPGDGSQPQHF
TRBV7-6,TRBJ2-5,CASSLDGLGGRTQYF
TRBV10-3,TRBJ2-1,CAISLDRATYNEQFF
TRBV19,TRBJ2-2,CASSIPVSGKFPELFF
TRBV12-3/TRBV12-4,TRBJ2-1,CASIPGDFYNEQFF
TRBV27,TRBJ1-5,CASSLLGNARQPQHF
TRBV19,TRBJ2-5,CASSPFVDGQETQYF
TRBV4-2,TRBJ2-7,CASSQGRSGQGGLSTVRDYEQYF
TRBV7-2,TRBJ2-2,CASSLGGYYTGELFF
TRBV4-1,TRBJ1-1,CASSQGTGYTEAFF
TRBV5-4,TRBJ2-1,CASSYTGTNNEQFF
TRBV7-6,TRBJ1-1,CASSLARVGTEAFF
TRBV4-1,TRBJ2-3,CASSQESSASTDTQYF
TRBV6-1,TRBJ2-6,CASSEDPGGILMDGANVLTF
TRBV28,TRBJ2-4,CASTPAEGALTLAKNIQYF
TRBV7-6,TRBJ2-7,CASSLNTRGHEQYF
TRBV20-1,TRBJ2-7,CSARDYRAGAAYEQYF
TRBV7-8,TRBJ2-5,CASSLRAKFFQETQYF
TRBV7-8,TRBJ1-5,CASSSRDSFNQPQHF
TRBV7-9,TRBJ2-1,CASSSPTSGGAYEQFF
TRBV2,TRBJ2-2,CASSPGHNTGELFF
TRBV6-1,TRBJ1-6,CASSELQGSPLHF
TRBV9,TRBJ1-5,CASSADTGGGQPQHF
TRBV15,TRBJ1-2,CATSRDLGRGQDGYTF
TRBV20-1,TRBJ1-5,CSALGREEYHITAPYINQPQHF
TRBV7-6,TRBJ1-4,CASSRSPNTNEKLFF
TRBV12-5,TRBJ2-1,CASGFTTTSFPGEQFF
TRBV6-2/TRBV6-3,TRBJ2-3,CASSPSSFVTADTQYF
TRBV9,TRBJ2-5,CASSVGGQGTQYF
TRBV7-3,TRBJ2-1,CASSTSGRYNEQFF
TRBV20-1,TRBJ1-2,CSAPPGAGGYTF
TRBV7-2,TRBJ1-2,CASSLHAGNYYTF
TRBV11-3,TRBJ2-5,CASSLRSWGTIETQYF
TRBV27,TRBJ2-1,CASTFLGGGRYNEQFF
TRBV12-3/TRBV12-4,TRBJ1-5,CASSRGRTTQHF
TRBV2,TRBJ1-2,CATWTGPNYGYTF
TRBV19,TRBJ1-5,CASSIPPSNQPQHF
TRBV20-1,TRBJ1-6,CSAREGIGYSPLHF
TRBV6-1,TRBJ2-1,CASSSPARAGQGAPLRYNEQFF
TRBV13,TRBJ2-2,CASSLGRELFF
TRBV29-1,TRBJ1-1,CSASTGVNTEAFF
TRBV4-3,TRBJ2-1,CASSQALAGGPGSSYNEQFF
TRBV2,TRBJ2-6,CASTDTFSGANVLTF